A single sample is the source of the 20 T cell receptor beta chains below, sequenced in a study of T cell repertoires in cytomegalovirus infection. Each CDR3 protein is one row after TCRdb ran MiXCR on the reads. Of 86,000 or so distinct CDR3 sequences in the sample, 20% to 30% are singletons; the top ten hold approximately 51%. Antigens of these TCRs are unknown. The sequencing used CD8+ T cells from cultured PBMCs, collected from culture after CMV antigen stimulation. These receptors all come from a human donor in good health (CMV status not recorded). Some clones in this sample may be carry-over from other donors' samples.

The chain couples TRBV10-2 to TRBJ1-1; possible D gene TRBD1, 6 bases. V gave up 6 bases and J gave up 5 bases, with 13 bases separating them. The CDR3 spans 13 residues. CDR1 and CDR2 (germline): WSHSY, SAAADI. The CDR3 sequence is CASRPGAGTEAFF. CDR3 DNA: TGCGCCAGCAGACCAGGGGCTGGGACTGAAGCTTTCTTT.

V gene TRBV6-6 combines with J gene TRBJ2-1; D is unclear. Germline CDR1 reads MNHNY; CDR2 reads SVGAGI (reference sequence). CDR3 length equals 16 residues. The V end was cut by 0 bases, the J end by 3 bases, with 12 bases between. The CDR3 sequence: CASSYSDPGFYNEQFF. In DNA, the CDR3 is TGTGCCAGCAGTTACTCGGACCCGGGCTTCTACAATGAGCAGTTCTTC.

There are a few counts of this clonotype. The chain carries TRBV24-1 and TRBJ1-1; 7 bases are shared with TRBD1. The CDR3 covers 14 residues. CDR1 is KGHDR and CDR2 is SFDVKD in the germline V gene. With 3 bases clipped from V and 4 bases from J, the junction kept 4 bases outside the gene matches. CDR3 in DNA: TGTGCCACCAGTGATGCATCAGGGGGCACTGAAGCTTTCTTT. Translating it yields CATSDASGGTEAFF.

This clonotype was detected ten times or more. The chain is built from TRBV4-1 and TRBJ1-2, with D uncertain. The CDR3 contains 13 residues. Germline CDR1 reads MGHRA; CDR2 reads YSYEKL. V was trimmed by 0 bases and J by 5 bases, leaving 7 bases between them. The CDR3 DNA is TGCGCCAGCAGCCAAGATAGGGCGTATGGCTACACCTTC. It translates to CASSQDRAYGYTF.

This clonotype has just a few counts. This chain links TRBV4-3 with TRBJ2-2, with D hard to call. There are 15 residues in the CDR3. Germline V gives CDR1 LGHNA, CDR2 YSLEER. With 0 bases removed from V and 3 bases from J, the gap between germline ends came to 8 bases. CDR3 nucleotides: TGCGCCAGCAGCCAAGACGTCCAGGACACCGGGGAGCTGTTTTTT. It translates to CASSQDVQDTGELFF.

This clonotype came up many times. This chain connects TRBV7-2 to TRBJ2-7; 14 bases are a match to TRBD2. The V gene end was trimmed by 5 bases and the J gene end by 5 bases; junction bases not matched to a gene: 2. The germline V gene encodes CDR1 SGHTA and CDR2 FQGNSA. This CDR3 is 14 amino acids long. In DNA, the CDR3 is TGTGCCAGCAGCCTGGGACTAGCGGGAGACGAGCAGTACTTC. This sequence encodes CASSLGLAGDEQYF.

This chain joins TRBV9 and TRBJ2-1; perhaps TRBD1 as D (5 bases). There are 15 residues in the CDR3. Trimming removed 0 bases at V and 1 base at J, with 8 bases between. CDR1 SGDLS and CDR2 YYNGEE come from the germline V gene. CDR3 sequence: CASSVEGVSYNEQFF. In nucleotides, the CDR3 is TGTGCCAGCAGCGTAGAAGGGGTTTCCTACAATGAGCAGTTCTTC. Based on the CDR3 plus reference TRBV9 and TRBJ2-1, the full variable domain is DSGVTQTPKHLITATGQRVTLRCSPRSGDLSVYWYQQSLDQGLQFLIQYYNGEERAKGNILERFSAQQFPDLHSELNLSSLELGDSALYFCASSVEGVSYNEQFFGPGTRLTVL.

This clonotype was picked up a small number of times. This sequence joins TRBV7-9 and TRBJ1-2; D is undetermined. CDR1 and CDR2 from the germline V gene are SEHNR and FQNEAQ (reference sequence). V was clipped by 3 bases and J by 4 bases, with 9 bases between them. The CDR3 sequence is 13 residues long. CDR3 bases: TGTGCCAGCAGCTTTCCGGGCAGCTATGGCTACACCTTC. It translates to CASSFPGSYGYTF.

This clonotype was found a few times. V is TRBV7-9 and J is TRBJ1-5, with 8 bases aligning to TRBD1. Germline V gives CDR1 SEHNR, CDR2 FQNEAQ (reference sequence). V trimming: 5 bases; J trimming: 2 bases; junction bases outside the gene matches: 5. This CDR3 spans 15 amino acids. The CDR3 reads CASSPGQAGNQPQHF. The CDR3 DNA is TGTGCCAGCAGCCCGGGACAGGCGGGCAATCAGCCCCAGCATTTT.

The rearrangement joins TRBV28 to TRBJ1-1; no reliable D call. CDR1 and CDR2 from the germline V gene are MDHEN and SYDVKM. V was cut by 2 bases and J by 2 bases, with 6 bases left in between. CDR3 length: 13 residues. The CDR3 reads CASSLTDNTEAFF. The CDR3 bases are TGTGCCAGCAGTTTAACCGATAACACTGAAGCTTTCTTT.

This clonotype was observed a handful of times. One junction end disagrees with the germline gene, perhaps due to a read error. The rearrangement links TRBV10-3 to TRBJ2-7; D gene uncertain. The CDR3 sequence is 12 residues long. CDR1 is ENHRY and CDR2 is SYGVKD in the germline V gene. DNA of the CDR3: TGTGCCATCAGTGAGTCGGGGTACGAGCAGCACTTC. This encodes CAISESGYEQHF.

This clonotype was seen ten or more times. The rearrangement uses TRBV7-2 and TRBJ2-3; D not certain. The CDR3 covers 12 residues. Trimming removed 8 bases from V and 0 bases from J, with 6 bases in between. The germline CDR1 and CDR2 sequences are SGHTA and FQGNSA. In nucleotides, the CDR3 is TGTGCCAGCGAACATAGCACAGATACGCAGTATTTT. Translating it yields CASEHSTDTQYF.

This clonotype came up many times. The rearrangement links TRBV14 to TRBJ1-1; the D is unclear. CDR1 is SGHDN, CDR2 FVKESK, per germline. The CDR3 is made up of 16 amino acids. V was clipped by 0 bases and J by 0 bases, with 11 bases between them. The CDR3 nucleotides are TGTGCCAGCAGCCAAGATTTTTTGCCTTTGAACACTGAAGCTTTCTTT. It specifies CASSQDFLPLNTEAFF.

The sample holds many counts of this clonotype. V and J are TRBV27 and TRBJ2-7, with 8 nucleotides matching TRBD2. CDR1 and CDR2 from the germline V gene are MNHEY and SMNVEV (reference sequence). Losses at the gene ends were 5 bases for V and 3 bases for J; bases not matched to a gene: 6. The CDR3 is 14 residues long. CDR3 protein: CASSDRGGIYEQYF. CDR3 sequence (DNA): TGTGCCAGCAGTGATCGGGGGGGCATCTACGAGCAGTACTTC.

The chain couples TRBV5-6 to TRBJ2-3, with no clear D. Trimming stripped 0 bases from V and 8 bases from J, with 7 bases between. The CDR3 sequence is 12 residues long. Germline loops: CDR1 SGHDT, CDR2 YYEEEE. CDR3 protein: CASSLEGSTQYF. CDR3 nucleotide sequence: TGTGCCAGCAGCTTGGAAGGGTCTACGCAGTATTTT. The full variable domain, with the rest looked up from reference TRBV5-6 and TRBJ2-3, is DAGVTQSPTHLIKTRGQQVTLRCSPKSGHDTVSWYQQALGQGPQFIFQYYEEEERQRGNFPDRFSGHQFPNYSSELNVNALLLGDSALYLCASSLEGSTQYFGPGTRLTVL.

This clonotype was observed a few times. The CDR3 sequence: CASTHSGTGTGTGANVLTF. CDR3 bases: TGTGCCAGCACCCACTCCGGGACGGGTACCGGGACTGGGGCCAACGTCCTGACTTTC. The rearrangement links TRBV12-3 or TRBV12-4 to TRBJ2-6; the D gene could be TRBD1 or TRBD2 (5 bases each). This CDR3 is built from 19 residues. Trimming took off 7 bases at V and 2 bases at J, with 24 bases between the two ends.

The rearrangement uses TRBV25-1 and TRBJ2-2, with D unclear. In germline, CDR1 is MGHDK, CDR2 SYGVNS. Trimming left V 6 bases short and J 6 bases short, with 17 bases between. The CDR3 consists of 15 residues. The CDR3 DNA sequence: TGTGCCAGCAGGGCCCCGAGGCAGGTCCCCGGGGAGCTGTTTTTT. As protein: CASRAPRQVPGELFF.

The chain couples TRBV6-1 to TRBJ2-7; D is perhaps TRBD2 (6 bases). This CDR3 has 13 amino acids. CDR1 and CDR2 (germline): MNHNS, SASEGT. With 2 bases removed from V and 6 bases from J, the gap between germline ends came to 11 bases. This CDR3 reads CASSEMGEVEQYF. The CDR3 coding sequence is TGTGCCAGCAGTGAAATGGGGGAGGTCGAGCAGTACTTC.

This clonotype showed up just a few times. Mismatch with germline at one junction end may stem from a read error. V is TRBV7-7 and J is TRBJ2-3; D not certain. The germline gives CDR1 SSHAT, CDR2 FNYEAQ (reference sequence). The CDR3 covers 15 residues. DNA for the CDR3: TGTGCTAGCAGCTTAGGTCCAGCCGGCACAGATACGCAGTATTTT. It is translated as CASSLGPAGTDTQYF.

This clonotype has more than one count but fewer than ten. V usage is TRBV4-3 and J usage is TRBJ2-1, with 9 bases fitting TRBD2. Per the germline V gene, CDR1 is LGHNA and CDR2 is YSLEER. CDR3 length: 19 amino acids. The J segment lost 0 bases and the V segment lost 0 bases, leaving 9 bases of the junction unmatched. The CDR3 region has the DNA TGCGCCAGCAGCCAAGATACCGAGCGGGAGGACTACTCCTACAATGAGCAGTTCTTC. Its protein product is CASSQDTEREDYSYNEQFF.